The source of this T cell receptor (beta chain) is a study of Graves' ophthalmopathy and Graves' hyperthyroidism. Study information: The study drew peripheral blood at initial diagnosis, before any treatment.

Amplified TCR beta CDR3 regions were obtained using RNA transcripts as template. HTBI primers were used in a first-round RT-PCR, which preceded a second-round multiplex PCR. TCRdb recomputed calls from the multiplex PCR reads with MiXCR, one row per CDR3 protein. Seen here are 350,000 or so distinct CDR3 sequences, 17% observed once, and the top ten hold 12%. At least ten counts were recorded for this clonotype. Its antigen is not known. Notes on the study in general: Blood samples also showed most expanded thyroid clonotypes exceeding 0.001 frequency.

For donors with ophthalmopathy, the disease showed moderate-to-severe activity, reached CAS ≥3 and NOSPECS ≥4, and had lasted under 3 months. As diagnostic evidence, clinical symptoms, serum thyroxine, TRAb, thyroid ultrasound and orbital computed tomography were relied upon. The trim removed 3 bases at V and 6 bases at J, leaving 4 bases unmatched. The germline gives CDR1 SGHRS, CDR2 YFSETQ. This CDR3 is built from 14 residues. The sequenced material came from peripheral blood. This chain links TRBV5-1 with TRBJ2-5, with 11 bases lining up with TRBD1. This receptor was identified in an adult man with Graves' ophthalmopathy. The DNA for the CDR3 is TGCGCCAGCAGCTCGGCGGACAGGGGGCAGACCCAGTACTTC. Protein product: CASSSADRGQTQYF.